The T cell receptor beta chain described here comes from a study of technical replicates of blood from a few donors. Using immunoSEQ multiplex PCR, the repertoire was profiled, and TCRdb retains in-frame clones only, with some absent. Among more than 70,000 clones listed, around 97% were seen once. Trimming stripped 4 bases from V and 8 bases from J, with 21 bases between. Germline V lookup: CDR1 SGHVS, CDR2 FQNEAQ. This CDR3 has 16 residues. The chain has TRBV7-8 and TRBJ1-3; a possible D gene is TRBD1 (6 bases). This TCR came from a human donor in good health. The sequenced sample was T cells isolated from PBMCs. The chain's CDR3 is CASSSRRWGLEYTIYF. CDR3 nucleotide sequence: TGTGCCAGCAGCTCCCGTCGATGGGGGCTAGAATACACCATATATTTT.